This T cell receptor (beta chain) was recorded in a study of regulatory T cells in long-lasting Graves disease. Time point defined: persistent/refractory GD, antithyroid drugs over 5 years with positive TRAb. Isolated PBMC RNA provided the starting material for the TCR library. This clonotype was counted between two and nine times. What it binds is unknown. Regarding the study as a whole: It is possible that accuracy was reduced by the small size of the sample. Persistent patients had more shared public clonotypes (about 2,700) than new patients (roughly 900). Persistent disease preferred TRBV28, TRBJ1-2 and TRBJ2-5; new disease, TRBV20-1 and TRBJ2-1.

For TCR beta, libraries came from iRepertoire HTBI primers and Arm-PCR of CDR3 regions. As processed by the authors: Identification of gene segments yielded more than 60 TRBV and some 14 TRBJ across samples. TCRdb ran MiXCR on the multiplex PCR reads and lists one entry per CDR3 protein. These V and J calls rely on TCRdb rather than the paper's analysis. Among hundreds of thousands of distinct CDR3 sequences, more than 20% were seen once, and the ten largest hold 7.8%. This CDR3 has 15 amino acids. CDR1 SGHVS and CDR2 FQNEAQ come from the germline V gene. The germline V and J ends were trimmed by 4 bases and 0 bases, with 13 bases remaining between them.

This clonotype was sampled from a female donor with Graves disease. This specimen was peripheral blood mononuclear cells (PBMCs), taken when the disease was refractory, from a patient treated with antithyroid drugs. The chain joins TRBV7-8 to TRBJ2-7; no reliable D call. The CDR3 sequence is CASSSKPTTSYEQYF. CDR3 coding DNA: TGTGCCAGCAGCTCAAAGCCGACCACCTCCTACGAGCAGTACTTC.